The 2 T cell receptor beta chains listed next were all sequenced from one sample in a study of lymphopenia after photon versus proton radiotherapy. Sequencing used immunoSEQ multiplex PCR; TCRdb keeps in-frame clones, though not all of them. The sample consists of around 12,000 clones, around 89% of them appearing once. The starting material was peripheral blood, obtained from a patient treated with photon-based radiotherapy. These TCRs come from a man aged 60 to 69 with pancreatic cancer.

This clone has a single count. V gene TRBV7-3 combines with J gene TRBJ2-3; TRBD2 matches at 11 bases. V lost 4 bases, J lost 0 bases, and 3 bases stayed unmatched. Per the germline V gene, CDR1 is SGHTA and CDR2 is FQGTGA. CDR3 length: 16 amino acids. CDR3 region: CASSSTSGASTDTQYF. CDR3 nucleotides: TGTGCCAGCAGCTCGACTAGCGGGGCTAGCACAGATACGCAGTATTTT.

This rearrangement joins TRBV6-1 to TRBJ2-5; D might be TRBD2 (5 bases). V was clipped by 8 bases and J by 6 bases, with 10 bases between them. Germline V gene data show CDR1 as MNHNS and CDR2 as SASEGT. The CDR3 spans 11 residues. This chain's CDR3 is CASRGLKTQYF. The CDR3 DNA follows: TGTGCCAGCCGGGGTTTGAAGACCCAGTACTTC.